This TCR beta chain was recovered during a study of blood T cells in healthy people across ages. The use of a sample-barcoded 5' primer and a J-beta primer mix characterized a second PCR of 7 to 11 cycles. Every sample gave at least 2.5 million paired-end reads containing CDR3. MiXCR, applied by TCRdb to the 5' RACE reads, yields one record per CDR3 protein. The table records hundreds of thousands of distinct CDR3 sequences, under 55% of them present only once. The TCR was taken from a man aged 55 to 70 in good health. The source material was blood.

The CDR3 DNA is TGTGCCAGCAGTGCCCATGAACTAGCGGGTTGGGAGACCCAGTACTTC. It yields the protein CASSAHELAGWETQYF. The chain recombines TRBV12-3 or TRBV12-4 with TRBJ2-5; 9 positions agree with TRBD2. J lost 5 bases, V lost 5 bases, and 12 bases had no gene match. This CDR3 is built from 16 residues.